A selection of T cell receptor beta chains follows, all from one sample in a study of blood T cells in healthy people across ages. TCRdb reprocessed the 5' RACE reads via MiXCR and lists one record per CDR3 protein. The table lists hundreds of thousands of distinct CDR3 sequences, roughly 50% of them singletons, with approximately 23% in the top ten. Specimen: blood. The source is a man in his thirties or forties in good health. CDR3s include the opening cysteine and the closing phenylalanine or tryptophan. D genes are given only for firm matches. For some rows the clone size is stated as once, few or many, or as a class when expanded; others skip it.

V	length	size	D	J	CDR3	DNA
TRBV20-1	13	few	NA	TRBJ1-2	CSARGSPGGGYTF	TGCAGTGCTAGAGGGAGCCCGGGGGGTGGCTACACCTTC
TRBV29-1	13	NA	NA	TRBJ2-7	CSALGGSPYEQYF	TGCAGCGCCCTTGGGGGTAGCCCCTACGAGCAGTACTTC
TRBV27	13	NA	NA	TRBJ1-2	CASSVSGGRGYTF	TGTGCCAGCAGTGTATCGGGGGGGCGAGGCTACACCTTC
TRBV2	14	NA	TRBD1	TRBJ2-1	CASSPTGGWGEQFF	TGTGCCAGCAGTCCGACAGGGGGCTGGGGTGAGCAGTTCTTC
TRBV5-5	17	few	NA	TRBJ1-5	CASSLGRARGGNQPQHF	TGTGCCAGCAGCTTGGGAAGAGCCAGGGGTGGCAATCAGCCCCAGCATTTT
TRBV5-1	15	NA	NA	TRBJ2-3	CASSPGTLTTDTQYF	TGCGCCAGCAGCCCTGGGACTTTGACTACAGATACGCAGTATTTT
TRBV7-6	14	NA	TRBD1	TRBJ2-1	CASSLGGTGLEQFF	TGTGCCAGCAGCTTAGGAGGGACAGGCCTTGAGCAGTTCTTC
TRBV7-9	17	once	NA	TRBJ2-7	CASSLGTTTYDYYEQYF	TGTGCCAGCAGCTTAGGGACTACCACTTACGATTACTACGAGCAGTACTTC
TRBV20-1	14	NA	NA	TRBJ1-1	CSARADGEDTEAFF	TGCAGTGCTAGAGCAGACGGGGAAGACACTGAAGCTTTCTTT
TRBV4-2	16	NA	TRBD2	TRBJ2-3	CAAGTSGRGGTDTQYF	TGTGCCGCCGGGACTAGCGGGAGAGGAGGCACAGATACGCAGTATTTT
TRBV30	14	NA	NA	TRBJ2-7	CAWRGQGEAYEQYF	TGTGCCTGGAGGGGGCAGGGTGAAGCCTACGAGCAGTACTTC
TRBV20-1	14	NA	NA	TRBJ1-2	CSAREQGTRYGYTF	TGCAGTGCTAGAGAGCAAGGGACCCGTTATGGCTACACCTTC
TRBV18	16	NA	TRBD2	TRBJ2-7	CASSSGLAGVNGEQNF	TGTGCCAGCTCTTCCGGACTAGCGGGAGTTAACGGCGAGCAGAACTTC
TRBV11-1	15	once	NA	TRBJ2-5	CASSLAQAARETQYF	TGTGCCAGCAGCTTAGCGCAGGCAGCGCGTGAGACCCAGTACTTC
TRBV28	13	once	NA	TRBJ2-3	CASTRRGGDTQYF	TGTGCCAGCACCCGACGGGGTGGAGATACGCAGTATTTT
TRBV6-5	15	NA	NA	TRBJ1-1	CASSPRGDVRTEAFF	TGTGCCAGCAGTCCCCGGGGGGATGTACGGACTGAAGCTTTCTTT
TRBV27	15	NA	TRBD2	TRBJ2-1	CASSLLREGGNEQFF	TGTGCCAGCAGTTTATTGCGGGAGGGCGGGAATGAGCAGTTCTTC
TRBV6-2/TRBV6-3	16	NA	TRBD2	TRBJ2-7	CASSSGGLAGSYEQYF	TGTGCCAGCAGTTCCGGGGGACTAGCGGGCTCCTACGAGCAGTACTTC
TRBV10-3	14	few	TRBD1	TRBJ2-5	CAIRRQGVLETQYF	TGTGCCATCAGACGACAGGGGGTTCTAGAGACCCAGTACTTC
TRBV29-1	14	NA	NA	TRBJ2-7	CSVEAMDSVDEQYF	TGCAGCGTTGAAGCGATGGACAGCGTCGACGAGCAGTACTTC
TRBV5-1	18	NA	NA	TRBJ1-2	CASSYLFRSTDVNYGYTF	TGCGCCAGCAGCTATCTTTTTCGATCTACGGACGTCAACTATGGCTACACCTTC
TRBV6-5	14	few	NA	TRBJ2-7	CASSYSQGTYEQYF	TGTGCCAGCAGTTACTCCCAGGGGACCTACGAGCAGTACTTC
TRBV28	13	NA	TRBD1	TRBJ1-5	CASGTGTNQPQHF	TGTGCCAGCGGGACAGGTACAAATCAGCCCCAGCATTTT
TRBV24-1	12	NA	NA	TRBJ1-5	CATRWEDQPQHF	TGTGCCACCCGGTGGGAGGATCAGCCCCAGCATTTT
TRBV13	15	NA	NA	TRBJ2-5	CASSNTGSSWREQYF	TGTGCCAGCAGCAATACAGGAAGCTCGTGGCGAGAACAGTACTTC
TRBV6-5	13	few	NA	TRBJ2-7	CASSYSIGSEQYF	TGTGCCAGCAGTTACTCTATAGGAAGCGAGCAGTACTTC
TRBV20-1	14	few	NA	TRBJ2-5	CSATVQGLGETQYF	TGCAGTGCTACGGTCCAGGGGTTAGGGGAGACCCAGTACTTC
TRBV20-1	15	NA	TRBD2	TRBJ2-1	CSARAGGRAPNEQFF	TGCAGTGCTAGAGCGGGCGGGAGGGCCCCCAATGAGCAGTTCTTC
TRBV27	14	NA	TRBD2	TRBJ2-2	CASRLAGATGELFF	TGTGCCAGCCGTCTAGCGGGCGCCACCGGGGAGCTGTTTTTT
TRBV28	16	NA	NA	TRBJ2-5	CASSLVSVEGFREQYF	TGTGCCAGCAGTTTGGTTTCGGTCGAAGGGTTCCGGGAGCAGTACTTC
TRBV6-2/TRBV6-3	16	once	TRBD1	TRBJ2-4	CASSYRFQGAANIQYF	TGTGCCAGCAGTTACAGGTTCCAGGGGGCGGCAAACATTCAGTACTTC
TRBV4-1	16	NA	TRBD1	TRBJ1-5	CASSQVLRTGAQPQHF	TGCGCCAGCAGCCAGGTACTACGGACAGGCGCTCAGCCCCAGCATTTT
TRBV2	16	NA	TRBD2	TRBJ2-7	CASSPTQGLAGLSEYF	TGTGCCAGCAGTCCAACTCAGGGACTAGCGGGATTAAGTGAGTACTTC
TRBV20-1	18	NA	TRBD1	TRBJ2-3	CSARDWDRGGPSTDTQYF	TGCAGTGCTAGAGATTGGGACAGGGGGGGACCTAGCACAGATACGCAGTATTTT
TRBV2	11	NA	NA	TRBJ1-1	CARKMDTEAFF	TGTGCCAGGAAGATGGACACTGAAGCTTTCTTT
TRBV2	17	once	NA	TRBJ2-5	CASSEAYAATIQETQYF	TGTGCCAGCAGTGAAGCGTATGCAGCCACTATCCAAGAGACCCAGTACTTC
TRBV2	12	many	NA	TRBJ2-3	CASERSTDTQYF	TGTGCCAGCGAAAGGAGCACAGATACGCAGTATTTT
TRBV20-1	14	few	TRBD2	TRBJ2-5	CSARDRRGGETQYF	TGCAGTGCTAGAGATCGTCGGGGGGGAGAGACCCAGTACTTC
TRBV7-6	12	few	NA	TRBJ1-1	CASSSYRAEAFF	TGTGCCAGCAGCTCATATAGGGCTGAAGCTTTCTTT
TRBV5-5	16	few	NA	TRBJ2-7	CASSFDGSPGRGEQYF	TGTGCCAGCAGCTTCGATGGCAGTCCAGGGCGCGGCGAGCAGTACTTC
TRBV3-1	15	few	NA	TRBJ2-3	CASSPPLGGPGTQYF	TGTGCCAGCAGCCCCCCCCTGGGGGGCCCCGGTACGCAGTATTTT
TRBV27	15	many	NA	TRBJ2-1	CASGSRTSSYNEQFF	TGTGCCAGCGGATCTAGGACGAGCTCCTACAATGAGCAGTTCTTC
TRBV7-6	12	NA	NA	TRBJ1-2	CASSWTLDGYTF	TGTGCCAGCAGCTGGACACTGGATGGCTACACCTTC
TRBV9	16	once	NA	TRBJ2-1	CASTYSLAGAPNEQFF	TGTGCCAGCACCTATTCCCTAGCCGGAGCGCCTAATGAGCAGTTCTTC
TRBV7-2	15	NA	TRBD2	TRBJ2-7	CASSTQTSSSYEQYF	TGTGCCAGCAGCACCCAGACTAGCTCCTCCTACGAGCAGTACTTC
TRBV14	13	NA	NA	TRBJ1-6	CASSQKYNSPLHF	TGTGCCAGCAGCCAAAAATATAATTCACCCCTCCACTTT
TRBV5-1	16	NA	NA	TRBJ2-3	CASSPQGGGHTDTQYF	TGCGCCAGCAGCCCCCAGGGGGGCGGACACACAGATACGCAGTATTTT
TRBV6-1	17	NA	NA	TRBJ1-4	CASNIDRYLTTNEKLFF	TGTGCCAGCAACATTGACAGATACCTCACAACTAATGAAAAACTGTTTTTT
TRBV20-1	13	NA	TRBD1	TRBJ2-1	CSVTQGAGNEQFF	TGCAGTGTAACACAGGGGGCCGGGAATGAGCAGTTCTTC
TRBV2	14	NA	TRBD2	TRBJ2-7	CASSGTATGGEQYF	TGTGCCAGCAGTGGGACGGCAACGGGAGGCGAGCAGTACTTC
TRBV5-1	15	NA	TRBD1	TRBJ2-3	CASSWGQGGTDTQYF	TGCGCCAGCAGCTGGGGACAGGGAGGGACAGATACGCAGTATTTT
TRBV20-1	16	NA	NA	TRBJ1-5	CSATYNGGAGRRPQHF	TGCAGTGCTACTTACAACGGGGGGGCGGGGAGGCGGCCCCAGCATTTT
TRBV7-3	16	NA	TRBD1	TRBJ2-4	CASSLTDRGEGNIQYF	TGTGCCAGCAGCTTAACCGACAGGGGTGAGGGAAACATTCAGTACTTC